Below are 31 T cell receptor beta chains sequenced from a single sample in a study of identical twins. TCRdb re-derived calls from the 5' RACE reads in MiXCR, one entry per CDR3 protein. Of about 690,000 distinct CDR3 sequences listed, approximately 6.1% are singletons. Specimen: naive T cells sorted from blood. Receptors originate from a man aged 18-30 years in good health.

This clonotype has ten or more counts. V gene TRBV12-3 or TRBV12-4 combines with J gene TRBJ2-7, with 7 bases aligning to TRBD1. Trimming removed 3 bases from V and 4 bases from J; junction bases left unmatched: 9. The CDR3 runs to 15 residues. For the CDR3, the DNA is TGTGCCAGCAGTTTTTCGGGGCCAGGGGGATACGAGCAGTACTTC. This translates into CASSFSGPGGYEQYF.

This clonotype was seen many times. The chain links TRBV12-3 or TRBV12-4 to TRBJ2-1; the D call may be TRBD1 or TRBD2 (5 bases each). The CDR3 is 12 residues long. Trimming cost V 4 bases and J 9 bases, with 10 bases left between them. DNA of the CDR3: TGTGCCAGCAGTTCCTTCGGGACTGAGCAGTTCTTC. Amino acids: CASSSFGTEQFF.

This clonotype was seen a handful of times. The J gene is TRBJ1-1, the V gene TRBV7-9; D is unclear. The V end lost 5 bases, the J end lost 4 bases, and 11 bases lay between the germline ends. Germline values: CDR1 SEHNR, CDR2 FQNEAQ (reference sequence). CDR3 length: 13 amino acids. The CDR3 DNA reads TGTGCCAGCAGCCCTGTGACGGGCACTGAAGCTTTCTTT. Residues: CASSPVTGTEAFF.

This clonotype was detected ten times or more. The chain has TRBV11-2 and TRBJ2-1, with D hard to call. V lost 5 bases, J lost 0 bases, and 8 bases lay in between. From germline, CDR1 is SGHAT and CDR2 FQNNGV. The CDR3 extends over 14 amino acids. CDR3 in amino acids: CASSRGPSYNEQFF. CDR3 DNA: TGTGCCAGCAGCCGAGGACCCTCCTACAATGAGCAGTTCTTC.

This clonotype came up many times. The chain employs TRBV20-1 and TRBJ2-7; maybe TRBD2 (7 bases). The CDR3 totals 14 residues. The V gene's germline CDR1 is DFQATT and CDR2 SNEGSKA (reference sequence). V lost 5 bases and J 7 bases, leaving 21 bases between the germline ends. CDR3 residues: CSAEWGGEDLEQYF. CDR3 nucleotide sequence: TGCAGTGCTGAGTGGGGGGGCGAAGATTTAGAGCAGTACTTC.

The chain has TRBV4-1 and TRBJ1-4, with 7 bases matching TRBD1. The CDR3 spans 14 residues. Germline V gene lookup returns CDR1 MGHRA and CDR2 YSYEKL. V lost 4 bases, J lost 7 bases, and 6 bases stayed unmatched. In DNA, the CDR3 is TGCGCCAGCAGCCCGGGACAGTTCCTTGAAAAACTGTTTTTT. Amino acid sequence: CASSPGQFLEKLFF.

In this sample, this clonotype turned up many times. This chain links TRBV11-1 with TRBJ2-3; D is undetermined. The germline gives CDR1 SGHAT, CDR2 FQDESV (reference sequence). This CDR3 spans 13 amino acids. Trimming shortened V by 5 bases and J by 2 bases, and 8 bases separated the two germline ends. The CDR3 sequence: CASSQKYTDTQYF. The CDR3 DNA reads TGTGCCAGCAGCCAAAAGTACACAGATACGCAGTATTTT.

The rearrangement joins TRBV10-3 to TRBJ1-4; the D is unclear. The length of the CDR3 is 12 residues. V was trimmed by 4 bases and J by 5 bases, leaving 5 bases between them. In germline, CDR1 is ENHRY, CDR2 SYGVKD. The CDR3 region is CAISGINEKLFF. The CDR3 DNA follows: TGTGCCATCAGTGGAATCAATGAAAAACTGTTTTTT.

There are many counts of this clonotype. The DNA for the CDR3 is TGTGCCAGCAGTTACTCGATTCAGGCAACGGATACGCAGTATTTT. Protein product: CASSYSIQATDTQYF. This chain uses TRBV6-5 with TRBJ2-3, with D unclear. The germline V gene encodes CDR1 MNHEY and CDR2 SVGAGI. The CDR3 sequence is 15 residues long. The V end lost 0 bases, the J end lost 6 bases, and 13 bases lay between the germline ends.

This clonotype was counted ten times or more. J is TRBJ2-3 and V is TRBV4-1; D is unclear. The CDR3 is made up of 14 amino acids. Trimming pared 2 bases from V and 0 bases from J, leaving 6 bases between. Germline assignment: CDR1 MGHRA and CDR2 YSYEKL. The CDR3, as DNA: TGCGCCAGCAGCCAATCCTACAGCACAGATACGCAGTATTTT. Its protein is CASSQSYSTDTQYF.

This clonotype was seen a handful of times. The chain has TRBV19 and TRBJ2-1; 7 bases are a match to TRBD1. This CDR3 comprises 15 residues. Germline-derived CDR1 and CDR2 are LNHDA and SQIVND (reference sequence). The trim removed 7 bases at V and 7 bases at J, leaving 13 bases unmatched. DNA for the CDR3: TGTGCCAGTACCCCGACAGGGAACAGTTTTAATGAGCAGTTCTTC. Translation: CASTPTGNSFNEQFF.

In this sample, this clonotype turned up a few times. The chain carries TRBV12-3 or TRBV12-4 and TRBJ2-2, with 11 bases identical to TRBD1. The CDR3 runs to 15 residues. The V and J ends lost 6 bases and 6 bases, in that order; junction bases with no gene match: 6. The CDR3 reads CASRSGTGGAGELFF. The DNA for the CDR3 is TGTGCCAGCAGATCCGGGACAGGGGGGGCCGGGGAGCTGTTTTTT.

This clonotype came up a few times. This sequence joins TRBV6-1 and TRBJ2-3, with D unclear. CDR1 MNHNS and CDR2 SASEGT come from the germline V gene. The CDR3 extends over 15 amino acids. V shed 6 bases and J shed 3 bases, with 16 bases lying between them. The CDR3 coding sequence is TGTGCCAGCAGCCTCGGTTTCGTGGGGACAGATACGCAGTATTTT. Translated, it gives CASSLGFVGTDTQYF.

This clonotype was recorded many times. V and J are TRBV5-1 and TRBJ2-7; 10 nucleotides line up with TRBD1. Per germline, CDR1 SGHRS and CDR2 YFSETQ. The length of the CDR3 is 13 residues. The J segment lost 4 bases and the V segment lost 7 bases, leaving 5 bases of the junction unmatched. As DNA, the CDR3 is TGCGCCAGCGCCCGGGACAGGGGATACGAGCAGTACTTC. Its protein product is CASARDRGYEQYF.

This clonotype showed up many times. The chain employs TRBV5-1 and TRBJ2-3; D not resolved. Between the trimmed V and J ends, which lost 3 bases and 4 bases, there was a span of 9 bases. CDR1 and CDR2 from the germline V gene are SGHRS and YFSETQ. The CDR3 length is 13 residues. CDR3 nucleotides: TGCGCCAGCAGCTATTGGGAAGCAGATACGCAGTATTTT. Protein sequence: CASSYWEADTQYF. Full variable domain (missing parts from reference TRBV5-1 and TRBJ2-3): KAGVTQTPRYLIKTRGQQVTLSCSPISGHRSVSWYQQTPGQGLQFLFEYFSETQRNKGNFPGRFSGRQFSNSRSEMNVSTLELGDSALYLCASSYWEADTQYFGPGTRLTVL.

The sample holds many counts of this clonotype. The V and J genes are TRBV29-1 and TRBJ2-1; D is unresolved. The germline CDR1 and CDR2 sequences are SQVTM and ANQGSEA. The CDR3 runs to 14 residues. V gave up 7 bases and J gave up 0 bases, with 13 bases separating them. The CDR3 DNA is TGCAGCGCCACCCCCGAGAGCTCCTACAATGAGCAGTTCTTC. Its translation is CSATPESSYNEQFF.

In this sample, this clonotype turned up many times. The chain has TRBV28 and TRBJ1-6; no clear D gene. V lost 6 bases and J lost 6, with 15 bases in between. This CDR3 is built from 15 residues. In germline, CDR1 is MDHEN, CDR2 SYDVKM. The CDR3 is CASRRDGVLNSPLHF. CDR3 DNA sequence: TGTGCCAGCAGGAGAGACGGGGTACTTAATTCACCCCTCCACTTT.

The sample holds many counts of this clonotype. The CDR3 coding sequence is TGTGCCAGCAGTTTATCGGGCCAGGCTTCTAACTATGGCTACACCTTC. Translation: CASSLSGQASNYGYTF. This chain uses TRBV28 with TRBJ1-2; no clear D. CDR1 is MDHEN and CDR2 is SYDVKM in the germline V gene. The V gene lost 1 base and the J gene lost 0 bases, with 12 bases spanning the gap. The CDR3 runs 16 residues.

The chain recombines TRBV20-1 with TRBJ1-6, with a tentative D call TRBD1 (6 bases). Germline loops: CDR1 DFQATT, CDR2 SNEGSKA (reference sequence). Trimming removed 5 bases at V and 14 bases at J, with 22 bases between. The CDR3 spans 14 residues. CDR3 DNA sequence: TGCAGTGCTGGACCCATCGACCAAGGGGGGACCCTCCACTTT. Amino acids: CSAGPIDQGGTLHF.

This clonotype was detected many times. CDR3 protein: CSARKTGGNTEAFF. Here the CDR3 DNA reads TGCAGCGCCCGAAAGACAGGGGGGAACACTGAAGCTTTCTTT. The chain employs TRBV29-1 and TRBJ1-1; 9 positions match TRBD1. Germline assignment: CDR1 SQVTM and CDR2 ANQGSEA. CDR3 size: 14 residues. V dropped 7 bases and J dropped 1; count of bases not matched to a gene: 7.

This clonotype was detected many times. The V call is TRBV6-2 or TRBV6-3, the J call TRBJ2-7; the D gene is possibly TRBD2 (5 bases). Trimming cost V 3 bases and J 1 base, with 7 bases left between them. Germline loops: CDR1 MNHEY, CDR2 SVGEGT. This CDR3 has 13 amino acids. DNA for the CDR3: TGTGCCAGCAGTTATGGGGAGTCCTACGAGCAGTACGTC. It specifies CASSYGESYEQYV.

This clonotype showed up many times. This rearrangement joins TRBV20-1 to TRBJ1-1; 9 nucleotides agree with TRBD1. Germline loops: CDR1 DFQATT, CDR2 SNEGSKA (reference sequence). Trimming at V came to 0 bases and at J to 6 bases, leaving 11 bases not matched to a gene. The CDR3 is 16 amino acids. The CDR3 DNA follows: TGCAGTGCTAGAGAAACATTAGGACAGGGGCTCGCTGAAGCTTTCTTT. It is translated as CSARETLGQGLAEAFF.

This chain joins TRBV19 and TRBJ2-1; 8 bases are a match to TRBD2. Trimming cost V 1 base and J 6 bases; bases outside gene matches: 5. Germline lookup yields CDR1 LNHDA and CDR2 SQIVND (reference sequence). The CDR3 sequence is 15 residues long. CDR3 DNA sequence: TGTGCCAGTAGTATAGGGGCTAGCGGGCTCAATGAGCAGTTCTTC. This codes for CASSIGASGLNEQFF.

The sample holds many counts of this clonotype. J is TRBJ2-1 and V is TRBV12-3 or TRBV12-4, with 8 bases matching TRBD2. The CDR3 has 16 residues. The J segment lost 4 bases and the V segment lost 10 bases, leaving 15 bases of the junction unmatched. The CDR3 region has the DNA TGTGCCATATGGTTAGACGGGGCTAGCGGGTACAATGAGCAGTTCTTC. Amino acids: CAIWLDGASGYNEQFF.

This clonotype has a count of ten or more. The chain uses TRBV20-1 and TRBJ2-5, with 7 bases aligning to TRBD1. The CDR3 has 12 residues. V lost 3 bases and J lost 2; bases outside the gene matches: 0. The germline gives CDR1 DFQATT, CDR2 SNEGSKA (reference sequence). The chain's CDR3 is CSARTGQETQYF. The CDR3, as DNA: TGCAGTGCTAGGACAGGGCAAGAGACCCAGTACTTC.

A few counts support this clonotype. The V call is TRBV10-3, the J call TRBJ2-7; D gene unclear. Germline V gives CDR1 ENHRY, CDR2 SYGVKD. The CDR3 sequence is 13 residues long. V was clipped by 6 bases and J by 4 bases, with 13 bases between them. In DNA form, the CDR3 reads TGTGCCATCAGCGGGCAGGCGGCATACGAGCAGTACTTC. Translation gives CAISGQAAYEQYF.

This clonotype came up many times. J is TRBJ2-2 and V is TRBV24-1, with TRBD1 matching 7 bases. The ends lost 4 bases at V and 6 bases at J; junction bases unmatched: 4. In germline, CDR1 is KGHDR, CDR2 SFDVKD. The CDR3 totals 14 residues. The CDR3 DNA is TGTGCCACCAGTGAAACTCAGGGGGCCGGGGAGCTGTTTTTT. Translating it yields CATSETQGAGELFF.

This clonotype appeared many times. The chain couples TRBV12-3 or TRBV12-4 to TRBJ2-3, with 8 bases identical to TRBD1. V shed 5 bases, J shed 5 bases, and the junction held 6 bases outside the gene matches. The CDR3 has 14 amino acids. CDR3 loop: CASSLRGPGDTQYF. The CDR3 DNA reads as TGTGCCAGCAGTCTCAGGGGGCCGGGAGATACGCAGTATTTT.

This clonotype was picked up a small number of times. This sequence joins TRBV12-3 or TRBV12-4 and TRBJ2-1; D is perhaps TRBD1 (5 bases). The CDR3 has 16 amino acids. The germline V and J ends were trimmed by 1 base and 4 bases, with 14 bases remaining between them. CDR3 protein: CASSLGARDVYNEQFF. CDR3 sequence (DNA): TGTGCCAGCAGTTTAGGGGCCAGGGATGTGTACAATGAGCAGTTCTTC.

This clonotype was observed many times. The rearrangement joins TRBV5-1 to TRBJ1-2, with a weak D call TRBD1 (6 bases). The V and J ends lost 0 bases and 4 bases respectively, with 10 bases between them. Per the germline V gene, CDR1 is SGHRS and CDR2 is YFSETQ. The CDR3 consists of 14 residues. CDR3: CASSLEGHVYGYTF. The CDR3 DNA sequence: TGCGCCAGCAGCTTGGAGGGACACGTCTATGGCTACACCTTC.

This clonotype was seen at least ten times. The rearrangement joins TRBV12-3 or TRBV12-4 to TRBJ2-7; D may be TRBD2 (5 bases). The CDR3 has 14 residues. Trimming stripped 2 bases from V and 4 bases from J, with 12 bases between. The CDR3 DNA reads as TGTGCCAGCAGTTTACAAGACTACCTTTACGAGCAGTACTTC. Translated, it gives CASSLQDYLYEQYF.